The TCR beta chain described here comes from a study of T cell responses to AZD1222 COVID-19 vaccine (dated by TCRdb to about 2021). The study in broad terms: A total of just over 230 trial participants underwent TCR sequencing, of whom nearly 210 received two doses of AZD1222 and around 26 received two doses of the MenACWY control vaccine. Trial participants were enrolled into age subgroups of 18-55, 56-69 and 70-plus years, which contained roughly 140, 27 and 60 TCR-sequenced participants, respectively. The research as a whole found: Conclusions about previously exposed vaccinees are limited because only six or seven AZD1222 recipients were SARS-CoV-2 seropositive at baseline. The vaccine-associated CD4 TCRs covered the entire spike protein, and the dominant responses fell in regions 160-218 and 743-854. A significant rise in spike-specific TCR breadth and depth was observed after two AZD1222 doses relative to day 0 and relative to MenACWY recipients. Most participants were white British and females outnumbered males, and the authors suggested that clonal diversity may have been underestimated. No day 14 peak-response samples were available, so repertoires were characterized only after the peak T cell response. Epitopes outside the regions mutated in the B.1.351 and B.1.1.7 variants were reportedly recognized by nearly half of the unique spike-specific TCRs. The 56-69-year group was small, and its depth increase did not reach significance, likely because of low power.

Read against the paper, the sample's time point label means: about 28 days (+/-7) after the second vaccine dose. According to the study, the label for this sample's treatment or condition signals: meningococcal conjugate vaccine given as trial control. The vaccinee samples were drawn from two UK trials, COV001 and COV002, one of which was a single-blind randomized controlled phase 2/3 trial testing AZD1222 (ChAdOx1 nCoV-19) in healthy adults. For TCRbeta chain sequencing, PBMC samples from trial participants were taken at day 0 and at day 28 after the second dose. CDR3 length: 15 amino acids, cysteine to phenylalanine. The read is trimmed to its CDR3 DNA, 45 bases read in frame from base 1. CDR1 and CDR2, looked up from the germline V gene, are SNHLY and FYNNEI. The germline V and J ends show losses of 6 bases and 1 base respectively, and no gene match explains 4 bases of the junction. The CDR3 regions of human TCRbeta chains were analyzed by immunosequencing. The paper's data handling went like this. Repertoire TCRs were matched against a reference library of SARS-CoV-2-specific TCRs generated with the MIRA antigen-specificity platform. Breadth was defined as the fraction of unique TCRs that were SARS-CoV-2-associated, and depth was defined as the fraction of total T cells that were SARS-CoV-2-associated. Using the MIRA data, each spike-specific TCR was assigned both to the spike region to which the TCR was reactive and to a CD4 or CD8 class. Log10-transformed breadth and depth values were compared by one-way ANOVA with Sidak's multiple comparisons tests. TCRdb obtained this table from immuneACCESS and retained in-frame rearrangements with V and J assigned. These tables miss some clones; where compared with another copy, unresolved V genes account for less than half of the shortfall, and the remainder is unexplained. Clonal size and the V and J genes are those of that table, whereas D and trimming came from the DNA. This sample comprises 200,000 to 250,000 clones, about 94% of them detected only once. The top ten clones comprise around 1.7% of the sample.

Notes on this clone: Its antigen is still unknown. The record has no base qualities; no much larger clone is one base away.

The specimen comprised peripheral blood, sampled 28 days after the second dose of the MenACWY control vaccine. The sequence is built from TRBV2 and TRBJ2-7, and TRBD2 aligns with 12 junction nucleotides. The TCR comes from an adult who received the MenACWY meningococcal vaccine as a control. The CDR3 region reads CASRDGTSGSYEQYF. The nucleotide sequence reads TGTGCCAGCAGAGACGGGACTAGCGGGTCCTACGAGCAGTACTTC.